This T cell receptor beta chain was sequenced for a study of T cells in Graves' hyperthyroidism and ophthalmopathy. The overall study: Upon initial diagnosis and before any treatment, peripheral blood was collected. Study findings and constraints: Expanded thyroid clonotypes (above 0.001) were mostly also found in blood.

Trimming shortened V by 7 bases and J by 6 bases, and 15 bases separated the two germline ends. The germline gives CDR1 MNHEY, CDR2 SVGEGT. CDR3 length: 13 amino acids. The investigators amplified TCR beta CDR3 regions from RNA transcripts. The HTBI primer set served for first-round RT-PCR of the TCR CDR3. A single record per CDR3 protein comes from TCRdb applying MiXCR to the multiplex PCR reads. This repertoire shows under 450,000 distinct CDR3 sequences, about 13% found once; its top ten account for around 21%. Many counts were recorded for this clonotype. Its antigen is unidentified. Exclusion criteria comprised uncontrolled infection, other autoimmune disease, pregnancy or lactation.

This TCR was sampled from a man aged 25-45 years with Graves' hyperthyroidism that later progressed to Graves' ophthalmopathy. The V gene is TRBV6-2 or TRBV6-3, the J gene TRBJ1-2; weak D call: TRBD1 (5 bases). Sequencing input: blood. The CDR3 bases are TGTGCCAGCAACAGAGGGACGTCTGATGGCTACACCTTC. Translating gives CASNRGTSDGYTF.